Listed below are T cell receptor beta chains from one sample, sequenced in a study of OX40 agonist ivuxolimab in advanced cancers. Clones were read by immunoSEQ multiplex PCR, and TCRdb kept only the in-frame ones, dropping some. The profile shows about 82,000 clones, 75% to 90% of them singletons. The sequences come from CD4+ or CD8+ T cells sorted from blood, collected in a trial of the OX40 agonist ivuxolimab. All receptors derive from an adult with an advanced solid tumor such as melanoma, head and neck, liver or kidney cancer. CDR3s include the opening cysteine and the closing phenylalanine or tryptophan. D genes are given only for firm matches. Size is stated for part of the rows, as once, few or many counts, or as a class when the clone is expanded.

abundance: -; d_gene: TRBD1; j_gene: TRBJ1-4; v_gene: TRBV29-1; CDR3aa: CSVETGGYEKLFF; CDR3nt: TGCAGCGTTGAGACAGGGGGATATGAAAAACTGTTTTTT
abundance: -; d_gene: -; j_gene: TRBJ1-5; v_gene: TRBV27; CDR3aa: CASSFFNQPQHF; CDR3nt: TGTGCCAGCAGTTTCTTTAATCAGCCCCAGCATTTT
abundance: -; d_gene: -; j_gene: TRBJ2-7; v_gene: TRBV14; CDR3aa: CASSQEWGAGYEQYF; CDR3nt: TGTGCCAGCAGCCAAGAATGGGGGGCGGGGTACGAGCAGTACTTC
abundance: -; d_gene: -; j_gene: TRBJ1-5; v_gene: TRBV2; CDR3aa: CASRVGRGNQPQHF; CDR3nt: TGTGCCAGCAGGGTTGGAAGGGGTAACCAGCCCCAGCATTTT
abundance: -; d_gene: -; j_gene: TRBJ2-5; v_gene: TRBV7-9; CDR3aa: CASSLVSGPRYQETQYF; CDR3nt: TGTGCCAGCAGCCTCGTCTCGGGCCCTAGGTACCAAGAGACCCAGTACTTC
abundance: -; d_gene: -; j_gene: TRBJ2-7; v_gene: TRBV28; CDR3aa: CASSSGQSYEQYF; CDR3nt: TGTGCCAGCAGTTCAGGGCAGTCCTACGAGCAGTACTTC
abundance: once; d_gene: TRBD2; j_gene: TRBJ2-1; v_gene: TRBV18; CDR3aa: CASSHNPSGGPYNEQFF; CDR3nt: TGTGCCAGCTCCCACAACCCGAGCGGGGGACCCTACAATGAGCAGTTCTTC
abundance: -; d_gene: -; j_gene: TRBJ1-6; v_gene: TRBV4-2; CDR3aa: CASSQSQEGNSPLHF; CDR3nt: TGTGCCAGCAGCCAATCTCAGGAAGGAAATTCACCCCTCCACTTT
abundance: once; d_gene: TRBD1; j_gene: TRBJ2-1; v_gene: TRBV10-3; CDR3aa: CAYRDRDDNEQFF; CDR3nt: TGTGCCTACCGGGACAGGGACGACAATGAGCAGTTCTTC
abundance: once; d_gene: -; j_gene: TRBJ1-1; v_gene: TRBV4-1; CDR3aa: CASSQDYGQTNTEAFF; CDR3nt: TGCGCCAGCAGCCAAGATTATGGACAGACGAACACTGAAGCTTTCTTT
abundance: few; d_gene: -; j_gene: TRBJ1-5; v_gene: TRBV9; CDR3aa: CASSGEGNQNQPQHF; CDR3nt: TGTGCCAGCAGCGGGGAGGGCAATCAAAATCAGCCCCAGCATTTT
abundance: -; d_gene: -; j_gene: TRBJ2-3; v_gene: TRBV6-5; CDR3aa: CASSLLDTQYF; CDR3nt: TGTGCCAGCAGTCTGTTAGATACGCAGTATTTT
abundance: -; d_gene: TRBD1; j_gene: TRBJ2-5; v_gene: TRBV5-5; CDR3aa: CASRNTGEETQYF; CDR3nt: TGTGCCAGCAGAAACACAGGGGAAGAGACCCAGTACTTC
abundance: -; d_gene: -; j_gene: TRBJ2-6; v_gene: TRBV27; CDR3aa: CASSKLLHSGANVLTF; CDR3nt: TGTGCCAGCAGTAAACTCCTCCACTCTGGGGCCAACGTCCTGACTTTC
abundance: -; d_gene: -; j_gene: TRBJ1-1; v_gene: TRBV11-2; CDR3aa: CASSPEAGALVTEAFF; CDR3nt: TGTGCCAGCAGTCCCGAAGCGGGGGCGCTGGTCACTGAAGCTTTCTTT
abundance: -; d_gene: TRBD1; j_gene: TRBJ2-3; v_gene: TRBV2; CDR3aa: CASRVGQGGMDTQYF; CDR3nt: TGTGCCAGCAGGGTAGGACAGGGAGGAATGGATACGCAGTATTTT
abundance: -; d_gene: -; j_gene: TRBJ1-4; v_gene: TRBV6-5; CDR3aa: CASSYRGTTNEKLFF; CDR3nt: TGTGCCAGCAGTTACAGAGGAACAACTAATGAAAAACTGTTTTTT
abundance: -; d_gene: -; j_gene: TRBJ2-1; v_gene: TRBV5-4; CDR3aa: CASSIRRSSYNEQFF; CDR3nt: TGTGCCAGCAGCATCCGACGGAGCTCCTACAATGAGCAGTTCTTC
abundance: once; d_gene: -; j_gene: TRBJ2-1; v_gene: TRBV20-1; CDR3aa: CSAIRGEQFF; CDR3nt: TGCAGTGCAATACGGGGGGAGCAGTTCTTC
abundance: -; d_gene: -; j_gene: TRBJ2-4; v_gene: TRBV10-1; CDR3aa: CASSSRLAKNIQYF; CDR3nt: TGCGCCAGCAGTTCCCGATTAGCCAAAAACATTCAGTACTTC
abundance: -; d_gene: -; j_gene: TRBJ2-3; v_gene: TRBV11-3; CDR3aa: CASSLDTDTQYF; CDR3nt: TGTGCCAGCAGCTTAGATACAGATACGCAGTATTTT
abundance: -; d_gene: TRBD1; j_gene: TRBJ2-1; v_gene: TRBV10-3; CDR3aa: CAISRGYEQFF; CDR3nt: TGTGCCATCAGCAGGGGGTATGAGCAGTTCTTC
abundance: -; d_gene: -; j_gene: TRBJ2-5; v_gene: TRBV5-1; CDR3aa: CASSRVGAETQYF; CDR3nt: TGCGCCAGCAGTCGAGTAGGGGCAGAGACCCAGTACTTC
abundance: -; d_gene: -; j_gene: TRBJ2-7; v_gene: TRBV27; CDR3aa: CASSDWGVSYEQYF; CDR3nt: TGTGCCAGCAGTGATTGGGGGGTCTCCTACGAGCAGTACTTC
abundance: -; d_gene: TRBD1; j_gene: TRBJ1-3; v_gene: TRBV9; CDR3aa: CASAHRGSGNTIYF; CDR3nt: TGTGCCAGCGCCCACAGGGGCTCTGGAAACACCATATATTTT
abundance: once; d_gene: TRBD1; j_gene: TRBJ2-1; v_gene: TRBV19; CDR3aa: CASSMLRQGYEQFF; CDR3nt: TGTGCCAGTAGTATGTTAAGACAGGGTTATGAGCAGTTCTTC
abundance: -; d_gene: -; j_gene: TRBJ2-5; v_gene: TRBV7-2; CDR3aa: CASSLNPRETQYF; CDR3nt: TGTGCCAGCAGCTTAAATCCTCGGGAGACCCAGTACTTC
abundance: -; d_gene: -; j_gene: TRBJ2-6; v_gene: TRBV2; CDR3aa: CASSPTSGANVLTF; CDR3nt: TGTGCCAGCAGTCCGACCTCTGGGGCCAACGTCCTGACTTTC
abundance: -; d_gene: TRBD1; j_gene: TRBJ2-7; v_gene: TRBV29-1; CDR3aa: CSMTGGSYEQYF; CDR3nt: TGCAGCATGACAGGGGGAAGCTACGAGCAGTACTTC
abundance: -; d_gene: -; j_gene: TRBJ1-4; v_gene: TRBV5-1; CDR3aa: CASSSEDRQSTNEKLFF; CDR3nt: TGCGCCAGCAGCTCGGAAGACAGACAGTCAACTAATGAAAAACTGTTTTTT
abundance: -; d_gene: -; j_gene: TRBJ2-5; v_gene: TRBV4-1; CDR3aa: CASSHLLGRTKGETQYF; CDR3nt: TGCGCCAGCAGCCACCTCCTGGGCCGAACGAAAGGGGAGACCCAGTACTTC
abundance: -; d_gene: -; j_gene: TRBJ1-6; v_gene: TRBV11-2; CDR3aa: CASSFTKVGNSPLHF; CDR3nt: TGTGCCAGCAGCTTCACGAAGGTGGGAAATTCACCCCTCCACTTT
abundance: -; d_gene: -; j_gene: TRBJ1-6; v_gene: TRBV28; CDR3aa: CASSRTLTSSYNSPLHF; CDR3nt: TGTGCCAGCAGCCGGACTCTGACATCCTCCTATAATTCACCCCTCCACTTT
abundance: -; d_gene: -; j_gene: TRBJ1-6; v_gene: TRBV30; CDR3aa: CAWVRKDYNSPLHF; CDR3nt: TGTGCCTGGGTCCGGAAGGACTATAATTCACCCCTCCACTTT
abundance: -; d_gene: -; j_gene: TRBJ2-2; v_gene: TRBV10-3; CDR3aa: CAISVSGGANTGELFF; CDR3nt: TGTGCCATCAGTGTGTCAGGCGGGGCGAACACCGGGGAGCTGTTTTTT
abundance: -; d_gene: -; j_gene: TRBJ2-2; v_gene: TRBV10-3; CDR3aa: CAISEPTRSTGELFF; CDR3nt: TGTGCCATCAGTGAGCCCACAAGGAGCACCGGGGAGCTGTTTTTT
abundance: once; d_gene: TRBD1; j_gene: TRBJ1-5; v_gene: TRBV6-1; CDR3aa: CASSTRTGDQPQHF; CDR3nt: TGTGCCAGCAGTACCCGGACAGGGGATCAGCCCCAGCATTTT
abundance: -; d_gene: -; j_gene: TRBJ1-2; v_gene: TRBV30; CDR3aa: CAWSGGGGYGYTF; CDR3nt: TGTGCCTGGAGTGGTGGGGGTGGTTACGGCTACACCTTC
abundance: -; d_gene: TRBD1; j_gene: TRBJ2-7; v_gene: TRBV5-1; CDR3aa: CASSFMTGGPYEQYF; CDR3nt: TGCGCCAGCAGCTTTATGACAGGGGGCCCCTACGAGCAGTACTTC
abundance: -; d_gene: TRBD1; j_gene: TRBJ1-2; v_gene: TRBV6-5; CDR3aa: CASRPGGNYGYTF; CDR3nt: TGTGCCAGCAGGCCAGGGGGTAACTATGGCTACACCTTC
abundance: -; d_gene: -; j_gene: TRBJ1-2; v_gene: TRBV9; CDR3aa: CASSVVDAVTNYGYTF; CDR3nt: TGTGCCAGCAGCGTAGTCGACGCCGTTACTAACTATGGCTACACCTTC
abundance: -; d_gene: -; j_gene: TRBJ1-5; v_gene: TRBV2; CDR3aa: CASTGGEGKPQHF; CDR3nt: TGTGCCAGCACCGGAGGGGAGGGTAAGCCCCAGCATTTT
abundance: -; d_gene: -; j_gene: TRBJ1-6; v_gene: TRBV11-1; CDR3aa: CASSLDLNNSPLHF; CDR3nt: TGTGCCAGCAGCTTAGATCTGAATAATTCACCCCTCCACTTT
abundance: -; d_gene: -; j_gene: TRBJ2-3; v_gene: TRBV9; CDR3aa: CASSAERITDTQYF; CDR3nt: TGTGCCAGCAGCGCTGAGCGGATCACAGATACGCAGTATTTT